The 27 T cell receptor beta chains presented below share a single source sample, sequenced in a study of CD4 and CD8 cells across lung adenocarcinoma regions. TCRdb called the PCR reads again in MiXCR, with one record for every CDR3 protein. The table lists around 25,000 distinct CDR3 sequences, roughly half of them singletons. The sample consisted of CD8+ T cells from the center of a lung tumor. Receptors were obtained from a male donor with lung adenocarcinoma. The CD4 and CD8 labels of this study may be unreliable.

The rearrangement links TRBV10-3 to TRBJ2-1; D call uncertain. The DNA matches TRBJ2-5 better at its end, which makes the J call doubtful. The CDR3 consists of 13 residues. Germline V gene lookup returns CDR1 ENHRY and CDR2 SYGVKD. CDR3 nucleotide sequence: TGTGCCATCAGTGCACCGGGCAAAGAGACCCAGTACTTC. Translation: CAISAPGKETQYF.

This clonotype was recorded at least ten times. The chain carries TRBV27 and TRBJ2-4; 10 nucleotides align to TRBD2. There are 17 residues in the CDR3. V lost 5 bases, J lost 1 base, and 8 bases stayed unmatched. The germline CDR1 and CDR2 sequences are MNHEY and SMNVEV (reference sequence). The CDR3 loop is CASSKAGGGWAKNIQYF. DNA of the CDR3: TGTGCCAGCAGTAAAGCGGGAGGGGGATGGGCCAAAAACATTCAGTACTTC.

The chain employs TRBV15 and TRBJ2-1, with D perhaps assigned TRBD1 or TRBD2 (7 bases each). Trimming took off 1 base at V and 7 bases at J, with 14 bases between the two ends. CDR1 and CDR2 from the germline V gene are LNHNV and YYDKDF (reference sequence). The CDR3 covers 15 residues. The CDR3 is CATSRVGEGANEQFF. The CDR3 DNA follows: TGTGCCACCAGCAGAGTCGGGGAGGGGGCGAATGAGCAGTTCTTC. Together with reference TRBV15 and TRBJ2-1, the CDR3 gives the full variable domain: DAMVIQNPRYQVTQFGKPVTLSCSQTLNHNVMYWYQQKSSQAPKLLFHYYDKDFNNEADTPDNFQSRRPNTSFCFLDIRSPGLGDTAMYLCATSRVGEGANEQFFGPGTRLTVL.

This clonotype is labeled medium-sized. V gene TRBV10-1 combines with J gene TRBJ2-1; either TRBD1 or TRBD2 may supply D (6 bases each). The V and J ends lost 6 bases and 8 bases respectively, with 17 bases between them. This CDR3 contains 14 residues. CDR1 WNHNN and CDR2 SYGVQD come from the germline V gene (reference sequence). CDR3: CASSLGRGAHEQFF. CDR3 nucleotide sequence: TGCGCCAGCAGCCTTGGTAGGGGGGCCCATGAGCAGTTCTTC.

For this clonotype: It may be a read error: a sequence one base away is much more abundant. This chain uses TRBV6-1 with TRBJ2-7; D gene ambiguous. The CDR3 contains 14 residues. V was cut by 7 bases and J by 2 bases, with 15 bases left in between. Germline assignment: CDR1 MNHNS and CDR2 SASEGT. CDR3 sequence (DNA): TGTGCCAGCACCGGAGCGAACCCGACCTACGAGCAGTACTTC. Protein sequence: CASTGANPTYEQYF.

J is TRBJ2-3 and V is TRBV4-1, with a possible D match to TRBD2 (6 bases). Trimming pared 2 bases from V and 4 bases from J, leaving 13 bases between. Germline CDR1 reads MGHRA; CDR2 reads YSYEKL. The CDR3 has 15 residues. This chain's CDR3 is CASSQLGSGADTQYF. The CDR3, as DNA: TGCGCCAGCAGCCAACTCGGGAGCGGCGCAGATACGCAGTATTTT.

Worth noting for this clonotype: One end of the junction fails to match germline, which may point to a read error. The V and J genes are TRBV27 and TRBJ2-3; TRBD2 agrees at 12 bases. Germline CDR1 is MNHEY and CDR2 is SMNVEV (reference sequence). The CDR3 loop spans 17 amino acids. As DNA, the CDR3 is TGTGCCAGCAGGGAAGCTAGCGGGGGGGCTAGCAAAGATACGCAGTATTTT. Protein: CASREASGGASKDTQYF.

The chain has TRBV6-1 and TRBJ2-2, with 8 bases fitting TRBD1. CDR3 length: 17 residues. J was trimmed by 13 bases and V by 6 bases; bases with no gene match: 22. Germline assignment: CDR1 MNHNS and CDR2 SASEGT. The CDR3 reads CASRGRQGPRNTGTLFF. In nucleotides, the CDR3 is TGTGCCAGCAGGGGGAGACAGGGGCCACGGAACACCGGTACGCTGTTTTTT.

J is TRBJ2-7 and V is TRBV6-1; no reliable D call. The CDR3 runs 13 residues. CDR1 is MNHNS and CDR2 is SASEGT in the germline V gene. Trimming stripped 6 bases from V and 0 bases from J, with 9 bases between. CDR3 sequence reads: CASRFGSSYEQYF. Here the CDR3 DNA reads TGTGCCAGCAGGTTCGGTAGCTCCTACGAGCAGTACTTC.

The gene calls are TRBV7-9 and TRBJ2-3; 8 bases are a match to TRBD2. V gave up 2 bases and J gave up 5 bases; unmatched junction bases: 9. CDR3 length equals 16 residues. From germline, CDR1 is SEHNR and CDR2 FQNEAQ (reference sequence). The CDR3 spells CASSLPGGIQGDTQYF. The CDR3 DNA sequence: TGTGCCAGCAGCTTACCGGGGGGGATTCAGGGAGATACGCAGTATTTT. The variable domain in full, completed from reference TRBV7-9 and TRBJ2-3, reads DTGVSQNPRHKITKRGQNVTFRCDPISEHNRLYWYRQTLGQGPEFLTYFQNEAQLEKSRLLSDRFSAERPKGSFSTLEIQRTEQGDSAMYLCASSLPGGIQGDTQYFGPGTRLTVL.

The V and J genes are TRBV5-1 and TRBJ2-2; the D gene is possibly TRBD1 (6 bases). V was trimmed by 0 bases and J by 3 bases, leaving 6 bases between them. Germline values: CDR1 SGHRS, CDR2 YFSETQ. The CDR3 covers 14 residues. The CDR3 protein is CASSLGQDTGELFF. The CDR3 nucleotides read TGCGCCAGCAGCTTGGGACAGGACACCGGGGAGCTGTTTTTT.

This chain links TRBV20-1 with TRBJ2-5; TRBD1 agrees at 9 bases. TRBJ2-7 matches the DNA end more closely, so the J call is doubtful. Looked up from germline, CDR1 is DFQATT and CDR2 is SNEGSKA (reference sequence). The CDR3 consists of 15 residues. CDR3 DNA: TGCAGTGCTCCCCTGGGGAGGACAGGGGCCCACGAGCAGTACTTC. Translated: CSAPLGRTGAHEQYF.

About this clonotype: Since a much larger clone is just one base distant, this may be a read error. The CDR3 DNA reads as TGCGCCAGCAGTGACGGGACAGGGTCTGCTGAGCAGTTCTTC. Translated: CASSDGTGSAEQFF. J is TRBJ2-1 and V is TRBV10-1; TRBD1 matches at 9 bases. V dropped 3 bases and J dropped 9; count of bases not matched to a gene: 6. The CDR3 has 14 amino acids. CDR1 and CDR2 from the germline V gene are WNHNN and SYGVQD (reference sequence).

This clonotype was seen only once. V usage is TRBV6-1 and J usage is TRBJ2-1, with D possibly TRBD1 on 5 matching bases. The CDR3 runs 13 residues. The germline V gene has CDR1 MNHNS and CDR2 SASEGT. The V gene lost 5 bases and the J gene lost 6 bases, with 11 bases spanning the gap. CDR3 sequence (DNA): TGTGCCAGCAGTATAGAGCAGGGCAATGAGCAGTTCTTC. It codes for CASSIEQGNEQFF.

This clonotype was detected ten times or more. The chain joins TRBV27 to TRBJ2-2; no firm D call. Germline V gene data show CDR1 as MNHEY and CDR2 as SMNVEV (reference sequence). The CDR3 loop spans 14 amino acids. V shed 4 bases and J shed 3 bases, with 9 bases lying between them. The DNA of the CDR3 is TGTGCCAGCAGTTCATGGCTGCACACCGGGGAGCTGTTTTTT. Translating gives CASSSWLHTGELFF.

CDR3 DNA sequence: TGTGCCAGCAGTTTATATGGGCTACTGGCCCTTGAGCAGTTCTTC. It codes for CASSLYGLLALEQFF. The V and J genes are TRBV28 and TRBJ2-5; no clear D gene. The end of the DNA aligns better with TRBJ2-1, so the J call may be wrong. The CDR3 extends over 15 amino acids. Germline lookup yields CDR1 MDHEN and CDR2 SYDVKM.

The chain combines TRBV20-1 with TRBJ2-1; no reliable D call. The J call is in doubt because the DNA end fits TRBJ2-5 better. Germline CDR1 reads DFQATT; CDR2 reads SNEGSKA (reference sequence). This CDR3 comprises 15 residues. CDR3 coding DNA: TGCAGTGCTAGAGATGTCGGCCTATCCCAAGAGACCCAGTACTTC. Translating it yields CSARDVGLSQETQYF.

Turning to this clonotype: In this CDR3 the conserved last residue, phenylalanine or tryptophan, is missing, so a read error is likely. Because the CDR3's place on the DNA is in doubt, the DNA is left out and the CDR3 is given as listed by TCRdb. The chain links TRBV27 to TRBJ2-1; no DNA check was done on the table's D call, TRBD1. Including both end residues, the CDR3 is 14 amino acids long. The germline gives CDR1 MNHEY, CDR2 SMNVEV (reference sequence). CDR3 region: CASSSHMGPGTQFS.

The chain joins TRBV6-1 to TRBJ2-3, with a tentative D call TRBD2 (6 bases). This CDR3 has 14 residues. Per the germline V gene, CDR1 is MNHNS and CDR2 is SASEGT. Trimming left V 6 bases short and J 4 bases short, with 14 bases between. The CDR3 here is CASRREWGPDTQYF. CDR3 coding DNA: TGTGCCAGCAGACGGGAGTGGGGCCCAGATACGCAGTATTTT.

Details on this clonotype: Mismatch with germline at one junction end may stem from a read error. The V call is TRBV6-1, the J call TRBJ2-4, with D uncertain. Germline V gene sequence: CDR1 MNHNS, CDR2 SASEGT. The CDR3 runs 14 residues. The CDR3 sequence: CASRTLGAKNTQYF. CDR3 nucleotides: TGTGCCAGCAGGACGCTCGGAGCCAAAAACACGCAGTACTTT.

This chain links TRBV4-2 with TRBJ2-3; D might be TRBD2 (6 bases). Germline CDR1 LGHNA, CDR2 YNFKEQ. The ends were cut back, 0 bases at V and 0 bases at J, with 7 bases in the middle. The CDR3 length is 15 residues. The chain's CDR3 is CASSQDGTSTDTQYF. The CDR3 DNA sequence: TGTGCCAGCAGCCAAGACGGGACTAGCACAGATACGCAGTATTTT.

Concerning this clonotype itself: At one end the junction does not follow the germline gene, possibly because of a read error. The chain has TRBV6-5 and TRBJ2-3, with 11 bases aligning to TRBD2. Germline-derived CDR1 and CDR2 are MNHEY and SVGAGI. This CDR3 is built from 14 residues. The CDR3 sequence is CASFTSGGRETQYF. The CDR3 region has the DNA TGTGCCAGCTTTACTAGCGGGGGCCGGGAAACGCAGTATTTC.

In this sample, this clonotype turned up once. The junction shows a germline mismatch at one end, possibly a read error. The rearrangement joins TRBV6-1 to TRBJ2-5; D is tentatively TRBD1 or TRBD2 (6 bases each). Germline values: CDR1 MNHNS, CDR2 SASEGT. The CDR3 is made up of 16 amino acids. The CDR3 DNA sequence: TGTGCCAGCAGGGAAGTCGGGGGCGGGGACCAAGAGACCCAGTACTTC. The encoded protein is CASREVGGGDQETQYF.

This clonotype was recorded at least ten times. The chain joins TRBV4-2 to TRBJ1-2; TRBD1 matches at 9 bases. V lost 1 base, J lost 5 bases, and 17 bases stayed unmatched. The CDR3 is 19 amino acids. The germline V gene encodes CDR1 LGHNA and CDR2 YNFKEQ. As DNA, the CDR3 is TGTGCCAGCAGCCAAGTGTCGGGTGGTTATCAGACAGGGGGGTATGGCTACACCTTC. As protein: CASSQVSGGYQTGGYGYTF.

This clonotype is categorized as medium-sized. The chain combines TRBV12-3 or TRBV12-4 with TRBJ2-3, with TRBD2 matching over 14 bases. Trimming at V came to 5 bases and at J to 0 bases, leaving 4 bases not matched to a gene. The CDR3 runs 17 residues. DNA for the CDR3: TGTGCCAGCAGTGTGACTAGCGGGGGGGTGAGCACAGATACGCAGTATTTT. This encodes CASSVTSGGVSTDTQYF.

This clonotype turned up a few times. A much larger clone is a single base away; this may be a read error. The chain links TRBV7-6 to TRBJ2-1, with D uncertain. Trimming stripped 5 bases from V and 13 bases from J, with 15 bases between. This CDR3 contains 12 residues. CDR1 SGHVS and CDR2 FNYEAQ come from the germline V gene. The CDR3, as DNA: TGTGCCAGCAGCCCAAAAGGGCAGACCCAGTTCTTC. Translating gives CASSPKGQTQFF.

This clonotype was found many times. This chain connects TRBV3-1 to TRBJ2-5; 7 nucleotides line up with TRBD2. The CDR3 has 15 residues. The V gene end was trimmed by 0 bases and the J gene end by 4 bases; junction bases not matched to a gene: 5. CDR1 and CDR2 from the germline V gene are LGHDT and YNNKEL (reference sequence). CDR3 region: CASSQDYGRRETQYF. The CDR3 region has the DNA TGTGCCAGCAGCCAAGATTACGGGAGGAGAGAGACCCAGTACTTC.